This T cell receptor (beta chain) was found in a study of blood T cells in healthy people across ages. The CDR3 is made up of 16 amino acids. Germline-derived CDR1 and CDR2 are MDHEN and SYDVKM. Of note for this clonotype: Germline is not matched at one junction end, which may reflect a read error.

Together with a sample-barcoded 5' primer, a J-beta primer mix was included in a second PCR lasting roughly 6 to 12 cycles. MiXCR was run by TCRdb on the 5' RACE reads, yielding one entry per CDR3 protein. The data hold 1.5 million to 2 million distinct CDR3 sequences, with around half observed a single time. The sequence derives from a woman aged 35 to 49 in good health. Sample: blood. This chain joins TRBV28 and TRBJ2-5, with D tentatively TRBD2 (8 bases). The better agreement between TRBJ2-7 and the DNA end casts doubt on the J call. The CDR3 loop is CTSSLSGQRGTYEQYF. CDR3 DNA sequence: TGTACCAGCAGTTTATCGGGACAGCGGGGGACCTACGAGCAGTACTTC.